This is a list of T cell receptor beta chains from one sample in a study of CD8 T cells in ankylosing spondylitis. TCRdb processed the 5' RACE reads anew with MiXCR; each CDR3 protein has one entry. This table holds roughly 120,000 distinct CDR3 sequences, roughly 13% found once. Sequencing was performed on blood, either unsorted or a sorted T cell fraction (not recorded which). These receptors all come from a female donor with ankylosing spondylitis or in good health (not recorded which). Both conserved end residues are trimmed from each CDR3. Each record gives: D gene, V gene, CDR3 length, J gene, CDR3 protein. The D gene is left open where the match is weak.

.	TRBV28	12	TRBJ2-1	ASREESSYNEQF
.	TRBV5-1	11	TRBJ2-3	ASSLPSTDTQY
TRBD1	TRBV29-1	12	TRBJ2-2	SVLVRGLGGELF
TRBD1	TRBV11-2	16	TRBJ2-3	ASSLDRTGGFSTDTQY
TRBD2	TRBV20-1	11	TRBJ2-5	SAPGTSWETQY
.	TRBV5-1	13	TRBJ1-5	ASSSGGGLNQPQH
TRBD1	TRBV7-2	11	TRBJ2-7	ASSLGDRVQQY
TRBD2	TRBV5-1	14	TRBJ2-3	ASRTGTSGVSDTQY
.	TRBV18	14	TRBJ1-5	ASSPNRVGSNQPQH
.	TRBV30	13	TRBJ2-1	AWSVGFGSHNEQF
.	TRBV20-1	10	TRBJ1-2	SAVGASYGYT
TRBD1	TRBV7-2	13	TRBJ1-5	ASSTQGSSNQPQH
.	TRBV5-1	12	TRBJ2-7	ASSIVPDSYEQY
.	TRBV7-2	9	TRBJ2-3	ASSLGATQY
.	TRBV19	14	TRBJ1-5	ASSMADARGNQPQH
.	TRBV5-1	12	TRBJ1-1	ASSSDVGTAQAF
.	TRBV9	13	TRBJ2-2	ASSRAQREAGELF
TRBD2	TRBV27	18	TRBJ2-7	ASSVYQGPGLAGPSYEQY
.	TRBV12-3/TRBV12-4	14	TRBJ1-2	ASSLDFKARVYGYT
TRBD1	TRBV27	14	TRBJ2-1	ASSPRDRETYNEQF
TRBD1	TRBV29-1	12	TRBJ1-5	SIGTGADNQPQH
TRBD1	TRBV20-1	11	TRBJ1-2	SAWETGGYGYT
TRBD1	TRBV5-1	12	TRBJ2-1	ASSWEDRGTQQF
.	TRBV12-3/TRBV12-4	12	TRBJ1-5	ASSLGGPMGPQH
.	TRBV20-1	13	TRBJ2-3	SARAGGPFTDTQY
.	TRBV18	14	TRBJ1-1	ASSRLPSDMNTEAF
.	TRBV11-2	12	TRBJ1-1	ASSFLGEGTEAF
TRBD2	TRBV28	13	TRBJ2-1	ASSRSGVVSNEQF
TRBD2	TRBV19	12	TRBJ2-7	ASSISGSGNEQY
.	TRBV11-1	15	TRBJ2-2	ASSKWSTGAGTGELF
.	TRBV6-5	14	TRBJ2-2	ASSYSRHLNTGELF
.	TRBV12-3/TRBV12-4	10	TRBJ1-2	ASTEENYGYT
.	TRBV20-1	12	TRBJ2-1	SASAGSSYNEQF
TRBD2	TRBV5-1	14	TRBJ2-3	ASSLDTGLGPDTQY
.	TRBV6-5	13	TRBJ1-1	ASSLQQGKGTEAF
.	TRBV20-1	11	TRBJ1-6	SARSQGTSPLH
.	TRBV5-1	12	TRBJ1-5	ASSLDSGNQPQH
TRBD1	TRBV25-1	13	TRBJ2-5	ASSEYRGLRETQY
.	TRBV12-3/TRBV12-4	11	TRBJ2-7	ASTPGTSYEQY
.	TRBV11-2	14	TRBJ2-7	ASSLDLGPSSYEQY
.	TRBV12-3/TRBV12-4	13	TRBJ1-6	ASSPRTDLGSPLH
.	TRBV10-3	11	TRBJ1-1	ATKHPSNTEAF
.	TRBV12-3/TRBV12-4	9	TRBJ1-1	ASSLGGLAF
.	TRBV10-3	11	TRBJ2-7	AISEPLTYEQY
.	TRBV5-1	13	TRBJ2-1	ASSPGQSSYNEQF
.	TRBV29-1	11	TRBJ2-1	SVNQGSYNEQF
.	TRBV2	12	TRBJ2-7	ASSEAGTLQGEY
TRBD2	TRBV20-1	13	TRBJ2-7	SARDPGLAFYEQY
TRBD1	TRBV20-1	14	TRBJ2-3	SARVSDRGGTDTQY
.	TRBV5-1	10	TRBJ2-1	ASAYDSNEQF
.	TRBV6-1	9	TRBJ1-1	SSSEYTEAF
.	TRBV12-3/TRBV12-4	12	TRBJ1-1	ASSLGRRGTEAF
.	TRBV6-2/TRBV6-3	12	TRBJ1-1	ASPRPKMNTEAF
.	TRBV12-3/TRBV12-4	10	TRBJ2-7	ASSLRPREQY
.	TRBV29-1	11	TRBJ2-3	SVESRMADTQY